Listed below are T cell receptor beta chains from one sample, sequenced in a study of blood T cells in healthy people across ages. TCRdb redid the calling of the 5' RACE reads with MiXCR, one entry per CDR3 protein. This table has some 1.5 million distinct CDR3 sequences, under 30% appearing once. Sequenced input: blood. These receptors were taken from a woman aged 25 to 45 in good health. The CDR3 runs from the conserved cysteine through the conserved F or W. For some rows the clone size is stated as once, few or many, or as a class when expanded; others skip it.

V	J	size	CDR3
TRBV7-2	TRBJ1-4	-	CASSRTPGQGSTNEKLFF
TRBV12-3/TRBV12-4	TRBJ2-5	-	CASSLTGGEKETQYF
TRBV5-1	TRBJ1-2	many	CASSSSSGGYGYTF
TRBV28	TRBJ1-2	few	CASSPGLGRGNYGYTF
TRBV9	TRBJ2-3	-	CASSPTFNTQYF
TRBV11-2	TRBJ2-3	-	CTSSLLVLGTDTQYF
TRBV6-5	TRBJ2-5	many	CATRDYQETQYF
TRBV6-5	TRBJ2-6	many	CASGARGKPGANVLTF
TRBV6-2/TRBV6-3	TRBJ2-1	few	CATTRLAGGKFF
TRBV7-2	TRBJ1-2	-	CASSLYMDSHGYTF
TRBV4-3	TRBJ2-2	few	CASSHAGANTGELFF
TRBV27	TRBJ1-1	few	CASRPGTGVRAFF
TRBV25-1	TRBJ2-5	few	CASSPGGTEQETPYF
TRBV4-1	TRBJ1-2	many	CASSQVGTGGRGRNGYTF
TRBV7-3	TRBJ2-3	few	CASSLTSQADTQYF
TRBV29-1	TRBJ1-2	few	CSVAPRLSFDGHTF
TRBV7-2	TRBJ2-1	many	CASSFGGYEQFF
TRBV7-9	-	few	CASSSYRGGDRDTYEQYF
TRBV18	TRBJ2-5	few	CASPPPAGGDEQYF
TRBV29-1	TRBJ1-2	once	CSVAQNHGYTF
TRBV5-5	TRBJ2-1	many	CASSLRSSGLSYNEQFF
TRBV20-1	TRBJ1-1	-	CSATGQGKSTAKWNTEAFF
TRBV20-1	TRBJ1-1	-	CSATAPLRNTEAFF
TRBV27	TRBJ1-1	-	CASSLVIGTEAFF
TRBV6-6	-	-	CASSGSSGGQLEQYF
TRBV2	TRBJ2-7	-	CASSVGALTEQYF
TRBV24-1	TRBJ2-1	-	CASSPVAGSANEQFF
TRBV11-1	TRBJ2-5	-	CASSLEGTGQETQYF
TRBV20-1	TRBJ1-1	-	CSANPPLNTEAFF